This T cell receptor (beta chain) was obtained from a study of T cell repertoires in cytomegalovirus infection. Study results and limitations: The ex vivo response was dominated by HLA-C-restricted CMV-specific TCR beta clonotypes.

This CDR3 contains 15 residues. Germline trimming cut 1 base from V and 4 bases from J; bases unmatched to any gene: 3. This clonotype was found a few times. No antigen is known for it. TCRdb redid the calling of the reads with MiXCR, one entry per CDR3 protein. In the table there are about 530,000 distinct CDR3 sequences, around a quarter of which are singletons. The TCR was taken from a human donor in good health (CMV status not recorded). Some clones in this sample may be carry-over from other donors' samples. The chain links TRBV12-3 or TRBV12-4 to TRBJ2-2; 7 bases map to TRBD2. The sequencing sample was made of PBMCs. The CDR3 nucleotides are TGTGCCAGCAGTTTAGGCGGGAGTGGCACCGGGGAGCTGTTTTTT. Its protein is CASSLGGSGTGELFF.